This passage covers 7 T cell receptor beta chains from one sample sequenced in a study of neoadjuvant anti-PD-1 for oral cavity cancer. Sequencing used immunoSEQ multiplex PCR; TCRdb keeps in-frame clones, though not all of them. Of thousands of clones in the sample, over 45% were seen once. The sample here was tumor tissue, taken before nivolumab (anti-PD-1) treatment. The receptors were gathered from a person between 40 and 85 years old with oral cavity squamous cell carcinoma.

The rearrangement links TRBV6-1 to TRBJ2-6; D is perhaps TRBD2 (5 bases). Germline V CDR1 and CDR2: MNHNS, SASEGT. Trimming left V 5 bases short and J 2 bases short, with 10 bases between. The CDR3 is 15 residues long. The CDR3 DNA follows: TGTGCCAGCAGTCCCGAGGGAACTGGGGCCAACGTCCTGACTTTC. Its protein product is CASSPEGTGANVLTF.

The chain joins TRBV25-1 to TRBJ2-7; D is possibly TRBD2 (5 bases). The V gene lost 1 base and the J gene lost 4 bases, with 14 bases spanning the gap. Germline V gene lookup returns CDR1 MGHDK and CDR2 SYGVNS. This CDR3 is 15 amino acids long. Here the CDR3 DNA reads TGTGCCAGCAGTGAATCAAAGGGAGTAGTTTACGAGCAGTACTTC. The encoded protein is CASSESKGVVYEQYF.

A word on this clone: A junction end diverges from the germline sequence, so it may reflect a read error. The chain has TRBV7-7 and TRBJ2-7; TRBD2 matches at 10 bases. Germline CDR1 is SSHAT and CDR2 is FNYEAQ (reference sequence). The CDR3 loop spans 15 amino acids. The CDR3 DNA sequence: TGTGCTAGCAGCGGTCCACTAGCGGGGCAGTACGAGCAGTACTTC. This sequence encodes CASSGPLAGQYEQYF.

This chain joins TRBV19 and TRBJ2-7, with D possibly being TRBD1 (6 bases). The CDR3 loop spans 14 amino acids. The V gene lost 2 bases and the J gene lost 1 base, with 9 bases spanning the gap. CDR1 LNHDA and CDR2 SQIVND come from the germline V gene (reference sequence). The CDR3 DNA follows: TGTGCCAGTAGTATACCCGGACAGTCCTACGAGCAGTACTTC. It is translated as CASSIPGQSYEQYF. The whole variable domain, filled in from reference TRBV19 and TRBJ2-7, reads DGGITQSPKYLFRKEGQNVTLSCEQNLNHDAMYWYRQDPGQGLRLIYYSQIVNDFQKGDIAEGYSVSREKKESFPLTVTSAQKNPTAFYLCASSIPGQSYEQYFGPGTRLTVT.

This clone was found a few times. The V and J genes are TRBV19 and TRBJ2-2; D uncertain. The CDR3 covers 15 residues. The germline V and J ends were trimmed by 4 bases and 0 bases, with 9 bases remaining between them. CDR1 is LNHDA and CDR2 is SQIVND in the germline V gene (reference sequence). The CDR3 reads CASSNYGANTGELFF. CDR3 DNA: TGTGCCAGTAGTAACTACGGAGCGAACACCGGGGAGCTGTTTTTT. The complete variable domain, with remaining parts taken from reference TRBV19 and TRBJ2-2, reads DGGITQSPKYLFRKEGQNVTLSCEQNLNHDAMYWYRQDPGQGLRLIYYSQIVNDFQKGDIAEGYSVSREKKESFPLTVTSAQKNPTAFYLCASSNYGANTGELFFGEGSRLTVL.

The chain uses TRBV6-6 and TRBJ2-6; D not certain. The germline V gene has CDR1 MNHNY and CDR2 SVGAGI (reference sequence). V gave up 0 bases and J gave up 2 bases, with 5 bases separating them. The CDR3 totals 15 residues. The CDR3 bases are TGTGCCAGCAGTTACTCTGGGGCTGGGGCCAACGTCCTGACTTTC. Translation gives CASSYSGAGANVLTF.

The count of this clone is one. This chain uses TRBV19 with TRBJ1-1; tentatively, D is TRBD1 (5 bases). This CDR3 comprises 14 residues. The germline V gene encodes CDR1 LNHDA and CDR2 SQIVND (reference sequence). Trimming removed 10 bases from V and 2 bases from J, with 17 bases in between. This CDR3 reads CATIPGGINTEAFF. The CDR3, as DNA: TGTGCCACCATTCCGGGGGGGATAAACACTGAAGCTTTCTTT. Full variable domain (outside the CDR3, taken from reference TRBV19 and TRBJ1-1): DGGITQSPKYLFRKEGQNVTLSCEQNLNHDAMYWYRQDPGQGLRLIYYSQIVNDFQKGDIAEGYSVSREKKESFPLTVTSAQKNPTAFYLCATIPGGINTEAFFGQGTRLTVV.